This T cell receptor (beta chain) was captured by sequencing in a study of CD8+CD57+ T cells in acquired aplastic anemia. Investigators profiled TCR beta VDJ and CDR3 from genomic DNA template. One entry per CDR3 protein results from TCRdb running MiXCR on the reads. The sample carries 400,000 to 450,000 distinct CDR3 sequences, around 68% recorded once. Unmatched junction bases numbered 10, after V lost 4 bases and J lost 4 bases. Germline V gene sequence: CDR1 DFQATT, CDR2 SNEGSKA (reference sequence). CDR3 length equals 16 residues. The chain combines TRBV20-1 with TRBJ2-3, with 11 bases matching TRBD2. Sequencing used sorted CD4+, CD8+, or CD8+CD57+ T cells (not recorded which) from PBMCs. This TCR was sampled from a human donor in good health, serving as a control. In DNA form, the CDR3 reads TGCAGTGCTATTTGGATTAGCGGGGGGGGGGCAGATACGCAGTATTTT. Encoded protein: CSAIWISGGGADTQYF.